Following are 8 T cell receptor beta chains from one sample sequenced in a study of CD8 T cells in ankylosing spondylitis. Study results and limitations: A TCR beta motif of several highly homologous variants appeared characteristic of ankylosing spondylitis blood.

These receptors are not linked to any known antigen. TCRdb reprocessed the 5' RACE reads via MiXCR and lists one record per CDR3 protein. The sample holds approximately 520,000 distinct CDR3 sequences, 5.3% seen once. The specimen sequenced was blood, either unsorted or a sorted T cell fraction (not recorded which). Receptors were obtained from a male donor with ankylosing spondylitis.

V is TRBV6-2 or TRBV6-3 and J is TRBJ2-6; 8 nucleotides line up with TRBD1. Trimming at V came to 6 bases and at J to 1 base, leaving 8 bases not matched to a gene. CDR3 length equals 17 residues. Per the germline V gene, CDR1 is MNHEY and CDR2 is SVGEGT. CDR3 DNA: TGTGCCAGCAGAGACAGGGGTTTCGAGTCTGGGGCCAACGTCCTGACTTTC. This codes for CASRDRGFESGANVLTF.

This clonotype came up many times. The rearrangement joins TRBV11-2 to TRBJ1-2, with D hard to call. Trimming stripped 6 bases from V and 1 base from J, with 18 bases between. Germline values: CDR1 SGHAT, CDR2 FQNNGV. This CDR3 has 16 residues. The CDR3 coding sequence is TGTGCCAGCAGGCCTCCCAATCCAGGAAGTAACTATGGCTACACCTTC. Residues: CASRPPNPGSNYGYTF. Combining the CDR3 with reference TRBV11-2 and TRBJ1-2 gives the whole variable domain EAGVAQSPRYKIIEKRQSVAFWCNPISGHATLYWYQQILGQGPKLLIQFQNNGVVDDSQLPKDRFSAERLKGVDSTLKIQPAKLEDSAVYLCASRPPNPGSNYGYTFGSGTRLTVV.

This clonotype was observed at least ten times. This CDR3 is CASSQDIGTGDQPQHF. The CDR3 DNA follows: TGCGCCAGCAGCCAAGATATCGGGACAGGGGATCAGCCCCAGCATTTT. This chain joins TRBV4-3 and TRBJ1-5; 10 bases line up with TRBD1. J was trimmed by 5 bases and V by 0 bases; bases with no gene match: 4. CDR3 length: 16 amino acids. In germline, CDR1 is LGHNA, CDR2 YSLEER.

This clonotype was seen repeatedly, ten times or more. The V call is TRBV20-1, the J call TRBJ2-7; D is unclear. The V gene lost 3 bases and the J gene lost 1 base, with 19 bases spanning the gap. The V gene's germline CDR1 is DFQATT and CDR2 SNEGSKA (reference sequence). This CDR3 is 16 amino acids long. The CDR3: CSASLRSAAESYEQYF. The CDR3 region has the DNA TGCAGTGCTAGTTTAAGGAGCGCGGCGGAGTCCTACGAGCAGTACTTC.

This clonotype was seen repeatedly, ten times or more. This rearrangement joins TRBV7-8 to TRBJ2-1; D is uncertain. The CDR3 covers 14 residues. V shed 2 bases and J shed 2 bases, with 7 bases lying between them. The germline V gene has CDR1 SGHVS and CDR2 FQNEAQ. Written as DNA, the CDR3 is TGTGCCAGCAGCTTATTCCTGACCTACAATGAGCAGTTCTTC. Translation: CASSLFLTYNEQFF.

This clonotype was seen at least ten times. The CDR3 DNA reads as TGCGCCAGCAGCGTTGTGGGGAGGAGCACAGATACGCAGTATTTT. Protein: CASSVVGRSTDTQYF. The gene calls are TRBV5-1 and TRBJ2-3; a weak D match, TRBD2 (6 bases). V gave up 4 bases and J gave up 0 bases, with 12 bases separating them. CDR3 length equals 15 residues. Germline assignment: CDR1 SGHRS and CDR2 YFSETQ.

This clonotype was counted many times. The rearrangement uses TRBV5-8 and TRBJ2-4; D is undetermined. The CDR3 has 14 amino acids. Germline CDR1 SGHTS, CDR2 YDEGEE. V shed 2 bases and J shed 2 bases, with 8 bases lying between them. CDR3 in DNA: TGTGCCAGCAGCTTCCGGGCGACCAAAAACATTCAGTACTTC. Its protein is CASSFRATKNIQYF.

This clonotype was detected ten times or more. The CDR3 nucleotides read TGCAGTGCTCAACAGGGGGGCCACTACGAGCAGTACTTC. It is translated as CSAQQGGHYEQYF. The chain has TRBV20-1 and TRBJ2-7, with 8 bases lining up with TRBD1. CDR3 size: 13 residues. Trimming cost V 5 bases and J 3 bases; bases outside gene matches: 6. Germline V gene lookup returns CDR1 DFQATT and CDR2 SNEGSKA (reference sequence).